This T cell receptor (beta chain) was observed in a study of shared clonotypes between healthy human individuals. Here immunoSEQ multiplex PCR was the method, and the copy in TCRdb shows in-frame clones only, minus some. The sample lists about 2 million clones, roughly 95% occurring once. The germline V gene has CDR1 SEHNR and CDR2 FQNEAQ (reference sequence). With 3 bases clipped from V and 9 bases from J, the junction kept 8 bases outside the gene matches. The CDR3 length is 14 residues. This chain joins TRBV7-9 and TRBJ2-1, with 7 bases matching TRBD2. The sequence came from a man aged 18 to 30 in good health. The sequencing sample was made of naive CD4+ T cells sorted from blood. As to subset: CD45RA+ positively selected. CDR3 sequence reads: CASSFGGGSIEQFF. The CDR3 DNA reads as TGTGCCAGCAGCTTTGGCGGGGGAAGTATTGAGCAGTTCTTC.